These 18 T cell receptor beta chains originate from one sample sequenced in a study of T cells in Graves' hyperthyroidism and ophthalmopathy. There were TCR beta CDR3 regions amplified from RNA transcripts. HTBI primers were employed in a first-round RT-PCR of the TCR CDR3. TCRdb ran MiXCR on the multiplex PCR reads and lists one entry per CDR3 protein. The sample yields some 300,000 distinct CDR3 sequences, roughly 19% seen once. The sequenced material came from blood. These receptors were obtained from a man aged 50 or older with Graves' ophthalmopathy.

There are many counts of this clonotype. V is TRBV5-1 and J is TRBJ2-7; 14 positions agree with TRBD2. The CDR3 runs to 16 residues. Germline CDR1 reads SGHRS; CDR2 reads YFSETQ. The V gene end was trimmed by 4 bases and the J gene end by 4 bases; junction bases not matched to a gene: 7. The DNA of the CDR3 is TGCGCCAGCAGCCCGCAGGGGACTAGCGGGAGATACGAGCAGTACTTC. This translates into CASSPQGTSGRYEQYF. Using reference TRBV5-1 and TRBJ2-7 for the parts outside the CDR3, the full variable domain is KAGVTQTPRYLIKTRGQQVTLSCSPISGHRSVSWYQQTPGQGLQFLFEYFSETQRNKGNFPGRFSGRQFSNSRSEMNVSTLELGDSALYLCASSPQGTSGRYEQYFGPGTRLTVT.

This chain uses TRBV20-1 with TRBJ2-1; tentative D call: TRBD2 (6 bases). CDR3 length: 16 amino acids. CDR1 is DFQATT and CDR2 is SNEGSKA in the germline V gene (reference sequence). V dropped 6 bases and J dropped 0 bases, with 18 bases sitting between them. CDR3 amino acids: CSAASFAGSSYNEQFF. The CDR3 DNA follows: TGCAGTGCCGCGAGCTTCGCGGGAAGCTCCTACAATGAGCAGTTCTTC.

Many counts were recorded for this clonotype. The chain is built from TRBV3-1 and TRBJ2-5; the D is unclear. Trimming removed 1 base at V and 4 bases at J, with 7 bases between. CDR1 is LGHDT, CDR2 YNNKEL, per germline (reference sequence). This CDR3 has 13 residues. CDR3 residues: CASSQGLGETQYF. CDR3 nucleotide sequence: TGTGCCAGCAGCCAAGGGCTAGGAGAGACCCAGTACTTC.

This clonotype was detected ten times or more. The CDR3 DNA reads TGTGCCTGGAGCCCCGTGGGGAAGGCGGGCACAGATACGCAGTATTTT. This encodes CAWSPVGKAGTDTQYF. The rearrangement joins TRBV30 to TRBJ2-3; D unresolved. The length of the CDR3 is 16 residues. The V gene lost 3 bases and the J gene lost 1 base, with 17 bases spanning the gap. Germline values: CDR1 GTSNPN, CDR2 SVGIG (reference sequence).

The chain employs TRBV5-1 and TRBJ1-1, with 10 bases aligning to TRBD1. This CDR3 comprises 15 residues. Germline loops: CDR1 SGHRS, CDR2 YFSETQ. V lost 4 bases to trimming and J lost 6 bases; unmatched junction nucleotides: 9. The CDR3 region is CASSPATGGVAEAFF. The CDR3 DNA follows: TGCGCCAGCAGCCCGGCGACAGGGGGCGTCGCTGAAGCTTTCTTT.

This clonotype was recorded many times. The CDR3: CASRPVVAGAYNEQFF. The CDR3 DNA reads TGTGCCAGCAGGCCCGTGGTAGCGGGAGCTTACAATGAGCAGTTCTTC. This chain connects TRBV12-3 or TRBV12-4 to TRBJ2-1, with TRBD2 identical over 9 bases. The CDR3 length is 16 residues. V was pared by 6 bases and J by 4 bases, with 10 bases of the junction left unmatched.

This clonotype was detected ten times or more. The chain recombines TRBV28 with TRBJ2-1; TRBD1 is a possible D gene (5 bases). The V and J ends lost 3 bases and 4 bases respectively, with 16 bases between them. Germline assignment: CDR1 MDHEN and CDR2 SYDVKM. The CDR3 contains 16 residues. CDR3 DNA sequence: TGTGCCAGCAGTTTTCCGGCAGGGCCCTTTTACAATGAGCAGTTCTTC. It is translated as CASSFPAGPFYNEQFF.

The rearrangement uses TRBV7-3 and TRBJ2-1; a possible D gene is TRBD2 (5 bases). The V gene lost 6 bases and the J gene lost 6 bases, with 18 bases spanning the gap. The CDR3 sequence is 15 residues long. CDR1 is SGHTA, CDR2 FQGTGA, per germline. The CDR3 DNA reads TGTGCCAGCAGTTCCGGGATTCTCACGGCCAATGAGCAGTTCTTC. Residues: CASSSGILTANEQFF.

CDR3 DNA: TGTGCCAGTAGTTTAACCTCGGAGCTGTTTTTT. It is translated as CASSLTSELFF. The chain recombines TRBV19 with TRBJ2-2; no clear D. Trimming took 5 bases from V and 10 from J, leaving 8 bases between them. This CDR3 is built from 11 residues. Germline V lookup: CDR1 LNHDA, CDR2 SQIVND (reference sequence). Complete variable domain (other parts from reference TRBV19 and TRBJ2-2): DGGITQSPKYLFRKEGQNVTLSCEQNLNHDAMYWYRQDPGQGLRLIYYSQIVNDFQKGDIAEGYSVSREKKESFPLTVTSAQKNPTAFYLCASSLTSELFFGEGSRLTVL.

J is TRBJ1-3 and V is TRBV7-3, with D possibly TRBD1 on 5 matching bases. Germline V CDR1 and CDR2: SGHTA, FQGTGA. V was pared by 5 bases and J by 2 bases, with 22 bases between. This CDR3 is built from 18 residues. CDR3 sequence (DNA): TGTGCCAGCAGCCAAGGGGTTTGGAGTAAATCTCCTGGAAACACCATATATTTT. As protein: CASSQGVWSKSPGNTIYF.

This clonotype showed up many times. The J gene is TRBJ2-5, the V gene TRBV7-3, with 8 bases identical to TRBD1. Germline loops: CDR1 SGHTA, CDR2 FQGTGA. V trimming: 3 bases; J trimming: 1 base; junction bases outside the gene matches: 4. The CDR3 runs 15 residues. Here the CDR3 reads CASSFGQGIQETQYF. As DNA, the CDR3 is TGTGCCAGCAGCTTCGGACAGGGCATCCAAGAGACCCAGTACTTC.

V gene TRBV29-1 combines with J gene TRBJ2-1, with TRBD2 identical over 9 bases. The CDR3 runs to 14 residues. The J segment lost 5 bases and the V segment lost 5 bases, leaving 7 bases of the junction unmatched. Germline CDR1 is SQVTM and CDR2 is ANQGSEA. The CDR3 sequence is CSVQTGTSNNEQFF. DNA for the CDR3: TGCAGCGTTCAAACCGGGACTAGCAACAATGAGCAGTTCTTC.

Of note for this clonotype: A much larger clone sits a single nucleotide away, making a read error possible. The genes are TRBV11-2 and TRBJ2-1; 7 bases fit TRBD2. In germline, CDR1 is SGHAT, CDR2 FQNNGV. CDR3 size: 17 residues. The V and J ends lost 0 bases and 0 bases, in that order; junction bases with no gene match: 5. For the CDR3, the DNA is TGTGCCAGCAGCTTAGAGGGAGGGCGGAGCTCCTACAATGAGCAGTTCTTC. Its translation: CASSLEGGRSSYNEQFF.

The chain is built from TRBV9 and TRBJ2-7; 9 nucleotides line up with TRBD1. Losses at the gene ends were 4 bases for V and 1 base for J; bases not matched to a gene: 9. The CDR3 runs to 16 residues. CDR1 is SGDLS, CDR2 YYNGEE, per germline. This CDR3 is CASSPSGTGISYEQYF. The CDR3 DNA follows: TGTGCCAGCAGCCCTTCCGGGACAGGGATTTCCTACGAGCAGTACTTC.

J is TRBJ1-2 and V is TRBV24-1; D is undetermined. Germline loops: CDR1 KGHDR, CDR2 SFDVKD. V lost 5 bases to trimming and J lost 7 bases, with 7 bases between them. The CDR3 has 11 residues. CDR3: CATSAPGGYTF. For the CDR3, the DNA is TGTGCCACCAGTGCCCCGGGTGGCTACACCTTC.

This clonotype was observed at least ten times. The CDR3 protein is CASSLAGAGGEAFF. CDR3 nucleotide sequence: TGTGCCAGCAGCTTGGCGGGAGCGGGAGGGGAAGCTTTCTTT. This chain connects TRBV5-8 to TRBJ1-1; D uncertain. The V end was cut by 0 bases, the J end by 8 bases, with 14 bases between. The CDR3 has 14 amino acids. CDR1 SGHTS and CDR2 YDEGEE come from the germline V gene.

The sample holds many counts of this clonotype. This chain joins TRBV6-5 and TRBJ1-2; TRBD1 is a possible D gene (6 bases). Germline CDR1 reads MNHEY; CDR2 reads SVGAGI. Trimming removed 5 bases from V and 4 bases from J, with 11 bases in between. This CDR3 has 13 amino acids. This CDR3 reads CASSPGTPYGYTF. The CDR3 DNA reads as TGTGCCAGCAGTCCCGGGACACCCTATGGCTACACCTTC.

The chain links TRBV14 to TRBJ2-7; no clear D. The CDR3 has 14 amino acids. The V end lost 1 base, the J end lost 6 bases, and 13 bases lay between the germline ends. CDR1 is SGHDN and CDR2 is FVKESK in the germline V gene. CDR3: CASSQVGTDTEQYF. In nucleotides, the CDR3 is TGTGCCAGCAGCCAAGTGGGCACAGACACCGAGCAGTACTTC.